Sequencing of this T cell receptor (beta chain) was carried out in a study of blood T cells in healthy people across ages. Through a sample-barcoded 5' primer and a J-beta primer mix, a second PCR was run for roughly 7 to 12 cycles. A tag from a template-switch adaptor with 12 random nucleotides marked each cDNA molecule. Researchers report that each sample yielded at least 2.5 million CDR3-containing paired-end reads. In TCRdb, the 5' RACE reads were re-called with MiXCR into one record per CDR3 protein. The top ten hold 7.7% of the sample, which has roughly 1,700,000 distinct CDR3 sequences, 25% to 30% seen once. The study, taken as a whole, reports: Diversity estimated from one million T cells was considered an underestimate.

There are a few counts of this clonotype. Its specificity is not known. The germline gives CDR1 SGHRS, CDR2 YFSETQ. V lost 3 bases to trimming and J lost 5 bases; unmatched junction nucleotides: 6. This CDR3 has 14 amino acids. This chain joins TRBV5-1 and TRBJ2-5, with 8 bases matching TRBD1. This clonotype was sampled from a woman in her twenties or thirties in good health. The sample taken for sequencing was blood. The CDR3 loop reads CASSSQGAKETQYF. DNA for the CDR3: TGCGCCAGCAGCTCCCAGGGGGCGAAGGAGACCCAGTACTTC.